This T cell receptor (beta chain) stems from a study of CD8+CD57+ T cells in acquired aplastic anemia. The authors sequenced patients whose flow cytometry had shown CD8+CD57+ cell expansion. Patient blood was sampled before any therapy had been received. Concerning this clonotype itself: Its antigen remains unidentified.

Findings and caveats of the study: Any difference that existed in CD8+ Simpson's diversity between patients and controls was not significant. There were 25 to 35 CD8+ CDR3 sequences that occurred in both patients and controls.

Profiling that covered TCR beta VDJ and CDR3 relied on genomic DNA as its template. TCRdb passed the reads through MiXCR, listing each CDR3 protein once. The sample lists about 240,000 distinct CDR3 sequences, approximately 45% seen once, with about 8.3% in the top ten. The germline gives CDR1 LNHDA, CDR2 SQIVND (reference sequence). The CDR3 runs 15 residues. V dropped 6 bases and J dropped 0 bases, with 11 bases sitting between them. This TCR was recovered from a human donor with aplastic anemia. The chain recombines TRBV19 with TRBJ1-4, with D perhaps matching TRBD1 (6 bases). The specimen was sorted CD4+, CD8+, or CD8+CD57+ T cells (not recorded which) from PBMCs. CDR3 nucleotide sequence: TGTGCCAGTAGATCAGGGGATGCAACTAATGAAAAACTGTTTTTT. Residues: CASRSGDATNEKLFF.